One and the same sample provided the 7 T cell receptor beta chains below, sequenced in a study of shared clonotypes between healthy human individuals. Some clones are missing from TCRdb's copy, which holds only in-frame ones; the method was immunoSEQ multiplex PCR. The table includes 780,000 or so clones, about two thirds detected once. The sequenced sample consisted of memory CD4+ T cells sorted from blood. This sample's subset: CD45RA-negative fraction. These receptors were collected from a woman aged 25 to 39 in good health.

This sequence joins TRBV2 and TRBJ2-4, with TRBD2 matching over 13 bases. This CDR3 comprises 18 residues. Germline V gives CDR1 SNHLY, CDR2 FYNNEI. J lost 4 bases, V lost 7 bases, and 13 bases had no gene match. In nucleotides, the CDR3 is TGTGCCAGCACCCAAGGGTTAGGACTAGCGGGAGATAAAAACATTCAGTACTTC. The encoded protein is CASTQGLGLAGDKNIQYF.

The J gene is TRBJ1-2, the V gene TRBV28, with no clear D. Germline-derived CDR1 and CDR2 are MDHEN and SYDVKM. The CDR3 consists of 13 residues. V lost 9 bases, J lost 8 bases, and 19 bases lay in between. The CDR3 sequence: CASTLPRQKGYTF. In DNA, the CDR3 is TGTGCCAGTACTCTACCCCGGCAGAAGGGCTACACCTTC.

The count of this clone is one. The chain is built from TRBV4-1 and TRBJ1-2; the D gene is possibly TRBD1 (6 bases). Trimming left V 3 bases short and J 8 bases short, with 13 bases between. CDR3 size: 13 residues. Germline loops: CDR1 MGHRA, CDR2 YSYEKL. The chain's CDR3 is CASSQTGGEGYTF. The CDR3 DNA follows: TGCGCCAGCAGCCAGACAGGCGGCGAAGGCTACACCTTC.

The V and J genes are TRBV30 and TRBJ1-4; D unresolved. CDR1 and CDR2 from the germline V gene are GTSNPN and SVGIG (reference sequence). The V and J ends lost 4 bases and 5 bases respectively, with 14 bases between them. This CDR3 region has 14 residues. The DNA for the CDR3 is TGTGCCTGGACGGGTTCCCAGGAAAATGAAAAACTGTTTTTT. This gives the protein CAWTGSQENEKLFF.

With regard to this clone: The identical CDR3 is also encoded by other nucleotide sequences in the sample. This chain's CDR3 is CASSPTGNQPQHF. DNA for the CDR3: TGTGCCAGCAGCCCGACAGGCAATCAGCCCCAGCATTTT. The chain couples TRBV7-9 to TRBJ1-5; tentative D call: TRBD1 (5 bases). V lost 5 bases to trimming and J lost 2 bases, with 7 bases between them. CDR3 length equals 13 residues. From germline, CDR1 is SEHNR and CDR2 FQNEAQ (reference sequence).

This chain connects TRBV6-1 to TRBJ2-1; 7 positions match TRBD1. Trimming at V came to 4 bases and at J to 8 bases, leaving 5 bases not matched to a gene. Looked up from germline, CDR1 is MNHNS and CDR2 is SASEGT. This CDR3 region has 13 residues. The CDR3 spells CASSAQGFHEQFF. CDR3 nucleotide sequence: TGTGCCAGCAGTGCACAGGGGTTCCATGAGCAGTTCTTC.

J is TRBJ2-1 and V is TRBV19, with D perhaps TRBD1 (6 bases). This CDR3 spans 16 amino acids. V lost 5 bases to trimming and J lost 0 bases, with 14 bases between them. The germline V gene has CDR1 LNHDA and CDR2 SQIVND (reference sequence). CDR3 in DNA: TGTGCCAGTAGTCCTTACGGGGACAACTCCTACAATGAGCAGTTCTTC. This sequence encodes CASSPYGDNSYNEQFF.